Listed below are T cell receptor beta chains from one sample, sequenced in a study of control samples from healthy donors and cancer patients. Repertoires were generated with immunoSEQ multiplex PCR, while TCRdb's copy carries only in-frame clones and drops some. This sample has approximately 100,000 clones; over 75% occur once, and the top ten carry less than 2.5%. The sequencing input was blood. The source is a woman between 40 and 50 years old in good health. Both conserved end residues are part of each CDR3. A D gene is named only where the DNA matches it firmly. The size entry is marked missing in some rows and otherwise reads once, few, many or a size class.

>TRBV3-1/TRBV3-2|.|.|TRBJ2-7
CASSQERSASKYF
TGTGCCAGCAGCCAAGAGCGGTCGGCATCAAAATACTTC
>TRBV4-3|.|.|TRBJ2-2
CASSQDAGLLGGELFF
TGCGCCAGCAGCCAAGATGCCGGACTCCTAGGCGGGGAGCTGTTTTTT
>TRBV6-2/TRBV6-3|.|TRBD1|TRBJ1-6
CASSRDSRRSPLHF
TGTGCCAGCAGCAGGGACAGCAGGCGATCACCCCTCCACTTT
>TRBV18|.|.|TRBJ1-5
CASSPGLSNQPQHF
TGTGCCAGCTCACCCGGACTTAGCAATCAGCCCCAGCATTTT
>TRBV20-1|.|.|TRBJ2-7
CSARDQGFKYF
TGCAGTGCTAGAGATCAAGGTTTTAAGTACTTC
>TRBV5-1|.|.|TRBJ2-2
CASSLVNGELFF
TGCGCCAGCAGCTTGGTCAACGGGGAGCTGTTTTTT
>TRBV7-9|.|.|TRBJ2-7
CASSLNTYEQYF
TGTGCCAGCAGCCTCAACACCTACGAGCAGTACTTC
>TRBV3-1/TRBV3-2|.|.|TRBJ1-2
CASSQGAGYGYTF
TGTGCCAGCAGCCAGGGGGCAGGATATGGCTACACCTTC
>TRBV3-1/TRBV3-2|once|TRBD2|TRBJ2-3
CASSRTSGGRSTDTQYF
TGTGCCAGCAGCCGGACTAGCGGGGGGAGAAGCACAGATACGCAGTATTTT
>TRBV6-4|many|.|TRBJ1-6
CASSDRGNSPLHF
TGTGCCAGCAGTGACAGGGGGAATTCACCCCTCCACTTT
>TRBV6-1|.|.|TRBJ2-7
CASSESGILSYEQYF
TGTGCCAGCAGTGAATCGGGAATTCTCTCCTACGAGCAGTACTTC
>TRBV27|.|TRBD1|TRBJ2-7
CASSPPGQREQYF
TGTGCCAGCAGTCCTCCGGGACAGCGGGAGCAGTACTTC
>TRBV6-2/TRBV6-3|.|.|TRBJ1-5
CASSYAGINQPQHF
TGTGCCAGCAGTTATGCAGGGATCAATCAGCCCCAGCATTTT
>TRBV3-1/TRBV3-2|.|.|TRBJ2-5
CASSQEETQYF
TGTGCCAGCAGCCAAGAGGAGACCCAGTACTTC
>TRBV6-6|few|.|TRBJ1-2
CASSYLGQGSYGYTF
TGTGCCAGCAGTTACCTGGGGCAGGGCTCATATGGCTACACCTTC
>TRBV13|.|.|TRBJ1-2
CASSLDGPSFYGYTF
TGTGCCAGCAGCTTAGATGGGCCGAGTTTCTATGGCTACACCTTC
>TRBV19|.|.|TRBJ2-1
CASSWRGGSYNEQFF
TGTGCCAGTAGTTGGAGGGGGGGATCCTACAATGAGCAGTTCTTC
>TRBV18|.|.|TRBJ2-2
CASSLRGGSANTGELFF
TGTGCCAGCTCACTCCGGGGAGGATCAGCGAACACCGGGGAGCTGTTTTTT
>TRBV4-1|.|TRBD1|TRBJ1-6
CASSQGTQGARNSPLHF
TGCGCCAGCAGCCAAGGGACCCAGGGGGCAAGGAATTCACCCCTCCACTTT
>TRBV11-3|.|TRBD1|TRBJ1-1
CASSLAAGQGEAFF
TGTGCCAGCAGCTTAGCAGCGGGACAGGGAGAAGCTTTCTTT
>TRBV2|once|TRBD1|TRBJ1-2
CASRTGGTGGYTF
TGTGCCAGCAGGACAGGGGGAACGGGTGGCTACACCTTC
>TRBV7-6|.|.|TRBJ2-5
CASSLNEDRHQETQYF
TGTGCCAGCAGCTTAAACGAGGACAGACACCAAGAGACCCAGTACTTC
>TRBV4-1|.|.|TRBJ1-1
CASSPRDTFLMNTEAFF
TGCGCCAGCAGCCCAAGGGACACCTTTTTGATGAACACTGAAGCTTTCTTT
>TRBV7-3|.|.|TRBJ2-2
CASSPNSNTGELFF
TGTGCCAGCAGCCCCAATTCGAACACCGGGGAGCTGTTTTTT
>TRBV6-6|.|.|TRBJ2-5
CASSFGQLETQYF
TGTGCCAGCAGTTTTGGACAGTTAGAGACCCAGTACTTC
>TRBV23-1|.|TRBD1|TRBJ2-1
CASSLGVGGTGMDEQFF
TGCGCCAGCAGTCTAGGAGTTGGGGGGACAGGGATGGATGAGCAGTTCTTC
>TRBV2|.|.|TRBJ1-1
CATLDGAMNCFF
TGTGCCACACTGGACGGAGCTATGAACTGCTTCTTT
>TRBV7-9|.|.|TRBJ1-1
CASSLGHPGPGGGEAFF
TGTGCCAGCAGCCTCGGACATCCAGGTCCAGGAGGGGGGGAAGCTTTCTTT
>TRBV10-3|.|.|TRBJ1-2
CAISEWRADGYTF
TGTGCCATCAGTGAGTGGCGGGCAGATGGCTACACCTTC
>TRBV5-6|few|.|TRBJ2-7
CASSFALSGYHEQYF
TGTGCCAGCAGCTTCGCTTTGTCGGGGTACCACGAGCAGTACTTC
>TRBV11-1|.|.|TRBJ2-3
CASSLAQGWTDTQYF
TGTGCCAGCAGCTTAGCCCAGGGCTGGACAGATACGCAGTATTTT
>TRBV2|.|TRBD1|TRBJ1-4
CASSEPPTGTNEKLFF
TGTGCCAGCAGTGAACCACCGACAGGGACTAATGAAAAACTGTTTTTT
>TRBV24-1|.|.|TRBJ2-5
CATSDFSQGRETQYF
TGTGCCACCAGTGATTTTAGTCAGGGGAGGGAGACCCAGTACTTC
>TRBV2|.|.|TRBJ1-1
CASSEASRGGTEAFF
TGTGCCAGCAGTGAAGCGTCCAGGGGAGGGACTGAAGCTTTCTTT
>TRBV19|.|TRBD1|TRBJ1-1
CASTGTVNTEAFF
TGTGCCAGTACAGGGACAGTGAACACTGAAGCTTTCTTT
>TRBV10-1|.|.|TRBJ2-2
CASNRDTGELFF
TGCGCCAGCAACAGGGACACCGGGGAGCTGTTTTTT
>TRBV10-2|.|.|TRBJ1-1
CASSPGRNTEAFF
TGCGCCAGCAGCCCCGGGAGGAACACTGAAGCTTTCTTT
>TRBV19|.|TRBD1|TRBJ2-7
CASSSTGTGLQYF
TGTGCCAGTAGTAGCACCGGGACAGGTTTGCAGTACTTC
>TRBV20-1|.|.|TRBJ2-3
CSASRGGGGDTQYF
TGCAGTGCTAGTCGAGGGGGAGGCGGAGATACGCAGTATTTT
>TRBV16|.|.|TRBJ1-2
CASSPAAGDYNGYTF
TGTGCCAGCAGCCCCGCGGCAGGGGATTACAATGGCTACACCTTC
>TRBV24-1|.|.|TRBJ2-5
CATSDETGEPQETQYF
TGTGCCACCAGTGATGAAACAGGCGAACCTCAAGAGACCCAGTACTTC
>TRBV2|.|.|TRBJ1-2
CASSEREGTSYGYTF
TGTGCCAGCAGTGAGCGAGAGGGTACCAGCTATGGCTACACCTTC
>TRBV10-3|.|.|TRBJ1-2
CAISELGQLFNYGYTF
TGTGCCATCAGTGAGTTAGGACAACTCTTTAACTATGGCTACACCTTC
>TRBV18|.|.|TRBJ2-1
CASSPLLGPDPKGTHNNEQFF
TGTGCCAGCTCACCCCTCCTTGGCCCGGACCCCAAAGGGACACATAACAATGAGCAGTTCTTC
>TRBV6-5|.|.|TRBJ2-7
CASSYRRDSYEQYF
TGTGCCAGCAGTTACCGGCGGGACTCCTACGAGCAGTACTTC
>TRBV14|.|TRBD2|TRBJ2-1
CASSRRTSGGVSYNEQFF
TGTGCCAGCAGCCGCCGGACTAGCGGGGGGGTCTCCTACAATGAGCAGTTCTTC
>TRBV18|.|.|TRBJ1-2
CASSPDEGGLYGYTF
TGTGCCAGCTCACCAGACGAGGGAGGTCTCTATGGCTACACCTTC
>TRBV5-4|.|TRBD2|TRBJ2-3
CASSAGGPDTDTQYF
TGTGCCAGCAGCGCGGGGGGGCCGGACACAGATACGCAGTATTTT
>TRBV12-3/TRBV12-4|.|.|TRBJ1-2
CASTSRADRGYTF
TGTGCCAGCACTTCCAGGGCAGACAGGGGCTACACCTTC
>TRBV20-1|.|.|TRBJ1-5
CSASLKGGQPQHF
TGCAGTGCTAGTTTGAAGGGCGGACAGCCCCAGCATTTT
>TRBV11-3|.|TRBD1|TRBJ2-5
CASSPGTGRRETQYF
TGTGCCAGCAGCCCCGGGACAGGGAGGAGGGAGACCCAGTACTTC
>TRBV10-2|.|TRBD1|TRBJ2-2
CASSESSLRAGTGNTGELFF
TGCGCCAGCAGTGAGTCGTCTTTGAGGGCGGGGACAGGGAACACCGGGGAGCTGTTTTTT
>TRBV3-1/TRBV3-2|.|TRBD2|TRBJ2-7
CASSQEGRGGYEQYF
TGTGCCAGCAGCCAAGAAGGACGGGGGGGCTACGAGCAGTACTTC
>TRBV5-8|once|TRBD1|TRBJ2-1
CASSLFFRGNDEQFF
TGTGCCAGCAGCTTGTTTTTCAGGGGGAACGATGAGCAGTTCTTC
>TRBV24-1|.|.|TRBJ1-1
CATSGGRESEAFF
TGTGCCACCAGTGGGGGCCGGGAATCTGAAGCTTTCTTT
>TRBV27|few|.|TRBJ1-1
CASSPLGRYTEAFF
TGTGCCAGCAGTCCCTTAGGAAGGTACACTGAAGCTTTCTTT
>TRBV7-2|.|TRBD2|TRBJ2-5
CASSLRTAGGETQYF
TGTGCCAGCAGCTTGCGAACAGCGGGGGGGGAGACCCAGTACTTC
>TRBV21-1|.|.|TRBJ1-2
CASSKKGNNGYTF
TGTGCCAGCAGCAAGAAAGGTAACAATGGCTACACCTTC
>TRBV5-1|.|.|TRBJ1-6
CASSSRQAANNSPLHF
TGCGCCAGCAGCTCAAGACAGGCGGCGAATAATTCACCCCTCCACTTT
>TRBV19|.|TRBD1|TRBJ1-5
CASSGQVNNQPQHF
TGTGCCAGTAGTGGACAGGTGAACAATCAGCCCCAGCATTTT